Listed below are T cell receptor beta chains from one sample, sequenced in a study of vaccination and CD4 T cells after COVID-19. MiXCR was run by TCRdb on the PCR reads, yielding one entry per CDR3 protein. The data hold under 14,000 distinct CDR3 sequences, with less than 30% observed a single time. The antigens these receptors bind are not known. The material was CD4+ T cells from blood, cultured in vitro, obtained after SARS-CoV-2 vaccination. The receptors derive from a human donor who had recovered from COVID-19. CDR3s include the opening cysteine and the closing phenylalanine or tryptophan. Each record gives: D gene, J gene, V gene, clone size, CDR3 protein, CDR3 DNA. The D gene is left open where the match is weak. Size tells how often a clone was seen (once, few, many) or the class of an expanded clone, and some rows leave it out.

D gene: -; J gene: TRBJ1-2; V gene: TRBV6-1; clone size: -; CDR3 protein: CASRPPFGDTNYGYTF; CDR3 DNA: TGTGCCAGCAGGCCCCCTTTCGGCGATACTAACTATGGCTACACCTTC
D gene: TRBD2; J gene: TRBJ2-3; V gene: TRBV7-3; clone size: -; CDR3 protein: CASSTGTSAGGEDTQYF; CDR3 DNA: TGTGCCAGCAGCACCGGGACTAGCGCGGGGGGAGAAGATACGCAGTATTTT
D gene: -; J gene: TRBJ2-7; V gene: TRBV20-1; clone size: medium-sized; CDR3 protein: CSARDWAGSSGSSYEQYF; CDR3 DNA: TGCAGTGCTAGAGATTGGGCGGGGAGCAGCGGAAGCTCCTACGAGCAGTACTTC
D gene: TRBD1; J gene: TRBJ2-7; V gene: TRBV20-1; clone size: -; CDR3 protein: CSARVPGGNGVDEQYF; CDR3 DNA: TGCAGTGCCAGAGTGCCAGGGGGCAATGGTGTCGACGAGCAGTACTTC
D gene: TRBD2; J gene: TRBJ2-7; V gene: TRBV6-2/TRBV6-3; clone size: few; CDR3 protein: CASRPMTSGSSRRAYEQYF; CDR3 DNA: TGTGCCAGCAGGCCCATGACTAGCGGCTCCTCCCGGAGGGCCTACGAGCAGTACTTC
D gene: -; J gene: TRBJ2-1; V gene: TRBV7-9; clone size: -; CDR3 protein: CASSPRPDNEQFF; CDR3 DNA: TGTGCCAGCAGCCCCCGACCCGACAATGAGCAGTTCTTC
D gene: -; J gene: TRBJ2-1; V gene: TRBV6-1; clone size: -; CDR3 protein: CASSEREGGWDEQFF; CDR3 DNA: TGTGCCAGCAGTGAAAGGGAGGGGGGTTGGGATGAGCAGTTCTTC
D gene: -; J gene: TRBJ1-1; V gene: TRBV20-1; clone size: -; CDR3 protein: CSARMTGLGYTEAFF; CDR3 DNA: TGCAGTGCTAGAATGACAGGCCTGGGGTACACTGAAGCTTTCTTT
D gene: TRBD1; J gene: TRBJ2-5; V gene: TRBV18; clone size: few; CDR3 protein: CASSPGTGEDQETQYF; CDR3 DNA: TGTGCCAGCTCACCTGGGACAGGGGAGGATCAAGAGACCCAGTACTTC
D gene: TRBD2; J gene: TRBJ2-3; V gene: TRBV7-8; clone size: few; CDR3 protein: CASSPSGTSTDTQYF; CDR3 DNA: TGTGCCAGCAGCCCTAGCGGGACGAGCACAGATACGCAGTATTTT
D gene: -; J gene: TRBJ2-7; V gene: TRBV6-5; clone size: few; CDR3 protein: CASSYRQFSYEQYF; CDR3 DNA: TGTGCCAGCAGTTACCGGCAGTTCTCCTACGAGCAGTACTTC
D gene: -; J gene: TRBJ2-5; V gene: TRBV5-6; clone size: -; CDR3 protein: CASSPHSAETQYF; CDR3 DNA: TGTGCCAGCAGCCCTCACAGCGCAGAGACCCAGTACTTC
D gene: -; J gene: TRBJ1-2; V gene: TRBV7-2; clone size: -; CDR3 protein: CASSFGHGGGYTF; CDR3 DNA: TGTGCCAGCAGCTTTGGACACGGTGGCGGCTACACCTTC
D gene: TRBD1; J gene: TRBJ2-7; V gene: TRBV20-1; clone size: -; CDR3 protein: CSADDRGRGEQYF; CDR3 DNA: TGCAGTGCTGACGACAGGGGGAGAGGCGAGCAGTACTTC
D gene: -; J gene: TRBJ1-2; V gene: TRBV27; clone size: few; CDR3 protein: CASSRTDANYGYTF; CDR3 DNA: TGTGCCAGCAGTAGGACGGATGCTAACTATGGCTACACCTTC
D gene: -; J gene: TRBJ2-7; V gene: TRBV6-5; clone size: -; CDR3 protein: CASSYSAGRTSYEQYF; CDR3 DNA: TGTGCCAGCAGTTACTCTGCGGGGAGAACCTCCTACGAGCAGTACTTC
D gene: TRBD1; J gene: TRBJ1-2; V gene: TRBV28; clone size: -; CDR3 protein: CASSTHTGGRRGYTF; CDR3 DNA: TGTGCCAGCAGCACCCATACAGGGGGAAGACGCGGCTACACCTTC
D gene: TRBD1; J gene: TRBJ2-7; V gene: TRBV7-9; clone size: medium-sized; CDR3 protein: CASSLTGAYEQYF; CDR3 DNA: TGTGCCAGCAGCTTAACAGGGGCCTACGAGCAGTACTTC
D gene: -; J gene: TRBJ2-7; V gene: TRBV2; clone size: few; CDR3 protein: CASSWDGISYEQYF; CDR3 DNA: TGTGCCAGCAGCTGGGACGGAATATCCTACGAGCAGTACTTC
D gene: TRBD1; J gene: TRBJ1-2; V gene: TRBV27; clone size: -; CDR3 protein: CASSGRDRGGHGYTF; CDR3 DNA: TGTGCCAGCAGTGGGCGGGACAGGGGAGGTCATGGCTACACCTTC
D gene: -; J gene: TRBJ1-6; V gene: TRBV5-4; clone size: medium-sized; CDR3 protein: CASSLSRGRHNSPLHF; CDR3 DNA: TGTGCCAGCAGCTTGAGTAGGGGACGGCATAATTCACCCCTCCACTTT
D gene: -; J gene: TRBJ2-7; V gene: TRBV27; clone size: few; CDR3 protein: CASSSSPQGRYEQYF; CDR3 DNA: TGTGCCAGCAGTTCCTCACCCCAAGGGAGGTACGAGCAGTACTTC
D gene: -; J gene: TRBJ2-7; V gene: TRBV7-9; clone size: few; CDR3 protein: CASSAWTVAYEQYF; CDR3 DNA: TGTGCCAGCAGCGCCTGGACAGTTGCCTACGAGCAGTACTTC
D gene: -; J gene: TRBJ1-3; V gene: TRBV6-1; clone size: -; CDR3 protein: CASSNQGGWAGNTIYF; CDR3 DNA: TGTGCCAGCAGTAACCAGGGCGGCTGGGCGGGAAACACCATATATTTT
D gene: -; J gene: TRBJ1-5; V gene: TRBV12-3/TRBV12-4; clone size: -; CDR3 protein: CASSLGRERQPQHF; CDR3 DNA: TGTGCCAGCAGTTTAGGCAGGGAGAGGCAGCCCCAGCATTTT
D gene: TRBD2; J gene: TRBJ2-5; V gene: TRBV7-9; clone size: medium-sized; CDR3 protein: CASSLVAGLQETQYF; CDR3 DNA: TGTGCCAGCAGCTTAGTGGCGGGACTACAAGAGACCCAGTACTTC
D gene: -; J gene: TRBJ2-3; V gene: TRBV24-1; clone size: -; CDR3 protein: CATSDPGTLTDTQYF; CDR3 DNA: TGTGCCACCAGTGACCCGGGGACACTCACAGATACGCAGTATTTT
D gene: -; J gene: TRBJ1-1; V gene: TRBV20-1; clone size: few; CDR3 protein: CSARTGNTEAFF; CDR3 DNA: TGCAGTGCTAGAACGGGAAACACTGAAGCTTTCTTT
D gene: TRBD1; J gene: TRBJ2-7; V gene: TRBV11-3; clone size: few; CDR3 protein: CASSLAGTGSEQYF; CDR3 DNA: TGTGCCAGCAGCTTAGCAGGGACAGGTTCGGAGCAGTACTTC
D gene: TRBD1; J gene: TRBJ1-3; V gene: TRBV28; clone size: -; CDR3 protein: CASSRNRGGGNTIYF; CDR3 DNA: TGTGCCAGCAGCCGAAACAGGGGCGGTGGAAACACCATATATTTT